The entry that follows covers one T cell receptor (beta chain) sequence. This sample is drawn from a study of shared clonotypes between healthy human individuals. Assay execution proceeded at the deep level. Data came from immunoSEQ multiplex PCR; TCRdb stores just in-frame clones and leaves some out. The sample has roughly 2,300,000 clones; around 93% are singletons. Trimming removed 4 bases at V and 2 bases at J, with 14 bases between. The CDR3 totals 15 residues. Germline CDR1 SGHRS, CDR2 YFSETQ. The V and J genes are TRBV5-1 and TRBJ2-3, with D perhaps TRBD2 (6 bases). The sequence was obtained from a man aged 18 to 30 in good health. Some clones in this sample may be carry-over from other donors' samples. Material: naive CD4+ T cells from PBMCs. The subset: CD45RA+ positively selected. The CDR3: CASSLEGIYTDTQYF. CDR3 coding DNA: TGCGCCAGCAGCCTGGAGGGCATCTACACAGATACGCAGTATTTT.